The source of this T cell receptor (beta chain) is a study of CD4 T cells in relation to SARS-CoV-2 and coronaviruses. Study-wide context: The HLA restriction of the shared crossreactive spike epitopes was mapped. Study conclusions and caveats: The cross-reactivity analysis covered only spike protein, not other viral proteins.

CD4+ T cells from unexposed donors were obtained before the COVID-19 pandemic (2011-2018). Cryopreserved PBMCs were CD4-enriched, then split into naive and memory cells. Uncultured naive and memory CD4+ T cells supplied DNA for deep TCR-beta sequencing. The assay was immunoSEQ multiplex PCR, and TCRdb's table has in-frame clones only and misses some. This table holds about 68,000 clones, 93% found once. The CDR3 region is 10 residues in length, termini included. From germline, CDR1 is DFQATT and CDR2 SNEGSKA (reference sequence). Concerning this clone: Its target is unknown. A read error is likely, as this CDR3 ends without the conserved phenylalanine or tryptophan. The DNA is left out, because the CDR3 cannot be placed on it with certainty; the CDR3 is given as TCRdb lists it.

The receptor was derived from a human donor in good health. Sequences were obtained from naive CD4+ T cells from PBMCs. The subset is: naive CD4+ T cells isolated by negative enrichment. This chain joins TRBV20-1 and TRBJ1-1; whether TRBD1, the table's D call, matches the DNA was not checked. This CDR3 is CSARGGPDAL.